This T cell receptor (beta chain) was captured by sequencing in a study of shared clonotypes between healthy human individuals. Across the study: CD8 memory received one plate per donor, CD8 naive two, CD4 memory three and CD4 naive three.

All donors were Caucasian adults living in Nashville, Tennessee. CDR3 length equals 13 residues. Germline values: CDR1 SGHNT, CDR2 YYREEE (reference sequence). The V segment lost 1 base and the J segment 5 bases; nucleotides outside the gene matches: 2. Original methodology: There were no quality scores in the junction-only immunoSEQ sequences, so filtering differed. Data came from immunoSEQ multiplex PCR; TCRdb stores just in-frame clones and leaves some out. V, J and clone size reflect that table, while D and trimming were determined from the DNA. The sample shows 1 million to 1.2 million clones, around 77% of them seen only once.

This TCR was recovered from a young man in good health. Some clones in this sample may be carry-over from other donors' samples. Specimen: memory CD4+ T cells from PBMCs. Subset in this sample: CD45RA-negative fraction. This chain links TRBV5-4 with TRBJ2-5; 7 bases are shared with TRBD1. This chain's CDR3 is CASSLTGAETQYF. In nucleotides, the CDR3 is TGTGCCAGCAGCTTGACAGGGGCGGAGACCCAGTACTTC.